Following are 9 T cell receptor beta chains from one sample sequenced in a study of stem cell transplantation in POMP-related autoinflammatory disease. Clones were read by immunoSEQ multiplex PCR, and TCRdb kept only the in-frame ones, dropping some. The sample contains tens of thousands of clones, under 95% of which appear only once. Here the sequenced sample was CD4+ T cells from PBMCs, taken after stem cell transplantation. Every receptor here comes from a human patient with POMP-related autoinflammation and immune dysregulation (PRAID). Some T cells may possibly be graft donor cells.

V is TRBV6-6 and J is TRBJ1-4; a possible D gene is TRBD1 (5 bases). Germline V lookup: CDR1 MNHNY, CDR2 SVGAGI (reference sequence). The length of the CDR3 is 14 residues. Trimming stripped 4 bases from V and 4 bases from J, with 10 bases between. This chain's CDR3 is CASSLGVVNEKLFF. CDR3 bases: TGTGCCAGCAGTTTAGGGGTAGTTAATGAAAAACTGTTTTTT.

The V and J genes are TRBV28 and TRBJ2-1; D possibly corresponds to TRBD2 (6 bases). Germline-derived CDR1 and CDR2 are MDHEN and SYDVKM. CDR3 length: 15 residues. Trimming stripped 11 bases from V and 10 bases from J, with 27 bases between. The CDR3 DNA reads TGTGCCGGGAACAGTGGGGGAGGCGGAGGACGGGAGCAGTTCTTC. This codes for CAGNSGGGGGREQFF.

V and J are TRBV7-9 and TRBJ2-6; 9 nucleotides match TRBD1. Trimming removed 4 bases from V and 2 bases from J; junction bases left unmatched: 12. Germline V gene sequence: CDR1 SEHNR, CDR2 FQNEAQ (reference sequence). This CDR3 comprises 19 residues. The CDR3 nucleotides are TGTGCCAGCAGCTCAACGGGGGGACAGGGACAAACTGGGGCCAACGTCCTGACTTTC. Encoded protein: CASSSTGGQGQTGANVLTF.

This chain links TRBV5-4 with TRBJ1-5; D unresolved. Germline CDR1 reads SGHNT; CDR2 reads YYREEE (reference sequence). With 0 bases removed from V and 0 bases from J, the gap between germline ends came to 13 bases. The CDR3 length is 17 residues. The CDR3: CASSLGQSHNSNQPQHF. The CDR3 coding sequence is TGTGCCAGCAGCTTGGGGCAGTCTCATAATAGCAATCAGCCCCAGCATTTT.

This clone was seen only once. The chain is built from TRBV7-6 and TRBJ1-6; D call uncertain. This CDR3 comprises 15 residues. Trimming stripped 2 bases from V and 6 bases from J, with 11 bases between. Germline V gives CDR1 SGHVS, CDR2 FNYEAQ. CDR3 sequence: CASSLSRPRNSPLHF. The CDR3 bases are TGTGCCAGCAGCTTATCGAGGCCGCGTAATTCACCCCTCCACTTT.

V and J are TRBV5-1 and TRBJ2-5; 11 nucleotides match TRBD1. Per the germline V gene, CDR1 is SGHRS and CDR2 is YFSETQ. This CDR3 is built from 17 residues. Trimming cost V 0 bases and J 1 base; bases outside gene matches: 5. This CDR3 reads CASSLGTGGNIQETQYF. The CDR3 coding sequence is TGCGCCAGCAGCTTGGGGACAGGGGGCAATATCCAAGAGACCCAGTACTTC.

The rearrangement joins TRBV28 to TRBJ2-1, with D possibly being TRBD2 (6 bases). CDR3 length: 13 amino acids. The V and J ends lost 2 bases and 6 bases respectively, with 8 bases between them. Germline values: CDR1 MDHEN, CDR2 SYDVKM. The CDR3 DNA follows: TGTGCCAGCAGTTTAGGGGAGGCCAATGAGCAGTTCTTC. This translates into CASSLGEANEQFF.

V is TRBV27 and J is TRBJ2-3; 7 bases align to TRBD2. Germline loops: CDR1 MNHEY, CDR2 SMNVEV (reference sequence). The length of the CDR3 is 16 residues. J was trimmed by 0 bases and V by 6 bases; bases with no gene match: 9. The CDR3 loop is CASSPNMGGSTDTQYF. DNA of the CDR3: TGTGCCAGCAGCCCCAACATGGGGGGGAGCACAGATACGCAGTATTTT.

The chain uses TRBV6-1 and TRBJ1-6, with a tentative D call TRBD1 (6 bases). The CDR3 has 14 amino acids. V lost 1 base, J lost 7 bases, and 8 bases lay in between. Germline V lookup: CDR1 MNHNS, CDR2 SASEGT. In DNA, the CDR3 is TGTGCCAGCAGTGAAGAAACAGGGAATTCACCCCTCCACTTT. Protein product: CASSEETGNSPLHF.